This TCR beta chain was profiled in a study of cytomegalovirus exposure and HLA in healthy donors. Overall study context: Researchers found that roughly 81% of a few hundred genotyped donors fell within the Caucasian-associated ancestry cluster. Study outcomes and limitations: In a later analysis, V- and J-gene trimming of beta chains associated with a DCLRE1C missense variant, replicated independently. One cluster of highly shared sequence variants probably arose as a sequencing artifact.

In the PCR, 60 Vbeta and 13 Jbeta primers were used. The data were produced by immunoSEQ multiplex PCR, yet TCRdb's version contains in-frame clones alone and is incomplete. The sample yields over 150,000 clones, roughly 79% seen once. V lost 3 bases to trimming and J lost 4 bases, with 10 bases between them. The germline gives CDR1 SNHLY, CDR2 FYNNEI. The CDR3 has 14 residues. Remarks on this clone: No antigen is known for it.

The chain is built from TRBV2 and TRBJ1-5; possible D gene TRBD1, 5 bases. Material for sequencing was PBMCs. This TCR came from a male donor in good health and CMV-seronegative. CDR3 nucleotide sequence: TGTGCCAGCAGTGAGCCCCAGGGAAATCAGCCCCAGCATTTT. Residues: CASSEPQGNQPQHF.